This T cell receptor (beta chain) was documented in a study of shared clonotypes between healthy human individuals. The data were produced by immunoSEQ multiplex PCR, yet TCRdb's version contains in-frame clones alone and is incomplete. The sample records about 1 million clones, about 75% being singletons. Germline lookup yields CDR1 SGHNT and CDR2 YYREEE (reference sequence). V was clipped by 4 bases and J by 6 bases; unmatched bases: 4. This CDR3 has 14 amino acids. This chain links TRBV5-4 with TRBJ1-5; 10 bases map to TRBD1. This clonotype originated in a man between 18 and 29 years old in good health. Sequenced material: memory CD4+ T cells sorted from blood. Stated subset: CD45RA-negative fraction. The chain's CDR3 is CASSRDRGGQPQHF. The CDR3 DNA is TGTGCCAGCAGCCGGGACAGGGGTGGTCAGCCCCAGCATTTT.